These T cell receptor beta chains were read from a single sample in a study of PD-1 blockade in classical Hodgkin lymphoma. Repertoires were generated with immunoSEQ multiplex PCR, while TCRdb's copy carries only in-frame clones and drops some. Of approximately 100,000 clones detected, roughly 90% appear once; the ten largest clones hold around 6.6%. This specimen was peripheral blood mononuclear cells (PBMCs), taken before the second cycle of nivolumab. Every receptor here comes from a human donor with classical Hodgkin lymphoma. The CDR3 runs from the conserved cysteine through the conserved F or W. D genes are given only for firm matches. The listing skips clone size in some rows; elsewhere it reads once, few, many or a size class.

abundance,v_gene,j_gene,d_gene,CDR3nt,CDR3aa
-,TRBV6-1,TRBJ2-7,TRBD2,TGTGCCAGCAGTGAAGCGACTAGCAGCTCCTACGAGCAGTACTTC,CASSEATSSSYEQYF
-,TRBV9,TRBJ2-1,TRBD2,TGTGCCAGCAGCCCAGAGAGCGGGGACAATGAGCAGTTCTTC,CASSPESGDNEQFF
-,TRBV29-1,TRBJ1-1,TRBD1,TGCAGCGTCACGGGACAGAGATTTGGTGAAGCTTTCTTT,CSVTGQRFGEAFF
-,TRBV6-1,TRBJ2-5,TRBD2,TGTGCCAGCAGACTAGCGGGGACGGAGACCCAGTACTTC,CASRLAGTETQYF
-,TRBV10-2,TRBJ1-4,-,TGCGCCAGCAGTGAGGTCACAGCCGAAAAACTGTTTTTT,CASSEVTAEKLFF
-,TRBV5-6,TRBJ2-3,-,TGTGCCAGCAGCTTGGAGGGGGTCCGCACAGATACGCAGTATTTT,CASSLEGVRTDTQYF
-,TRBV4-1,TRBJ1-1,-,TGCGCCAGCAGCCCGTCCCAATGGACCATTCAAGAGTGGGCAGGATGGCACACTGAAGCTTTCTTT,CASSPSQWTIQEWAGWHTEAFF
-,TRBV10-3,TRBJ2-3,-,TGTGCCATCAGGGACAGCTCTAGCACAGATACGCAGTATTTT,CAIRDSSSTDTQYF
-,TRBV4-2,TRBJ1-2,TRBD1,TGTGCCAGCAGCCAAGTCTTCGGACAGGGGGATACCTATGGCTACACCTTC,CASSQVFGQGDTYGYTF
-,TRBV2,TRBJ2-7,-,TGTGCCAGCAGTGATCCCTACGAGCAGTACTTC,CASSDPYEQYF
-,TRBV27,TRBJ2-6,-,TGTGCCAGCAGTTTATGGGGAACTGGGGCCAACGTCCTGACTTTC,CASSLWGTGANVLTF
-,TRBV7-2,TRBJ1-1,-,TGTGCCAGCAGCATAGGGGTACACACTGAAGCTTTCTTT,CASSIGVHTEAFF
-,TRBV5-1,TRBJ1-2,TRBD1,TGCGCCAGCACACTCGAAACAGGGGTTGGCTATGGCTACACCTTC,CASTLETGVGYGYTF
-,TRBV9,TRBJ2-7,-,TGTGCCAGCAAAAGGGAGGGGGCGAACGAGCAGTACTTC,CASKREGANEQYF
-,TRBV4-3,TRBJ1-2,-,TGCGCCAGCAGCCAGATACAGTGGGCGGGCTACACCTTC,CASSQIQWAGYTF
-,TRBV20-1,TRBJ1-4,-,TGCAGTGCTAGATCGGAAAAACTGTTTTTT,CSARSEKLFF
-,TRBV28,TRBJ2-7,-,TGTGCCAGCAGTGTCCCGGCGGGGGCACCCTCCTACGAGCAGTACTTC,CASSVPAGAPSYEQYF
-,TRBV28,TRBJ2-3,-,TGTGCCAGCAGTTTTAGCCAGGGGACTCACACAGATACGCAGTATTTT,CASSFSQGTHTDTQYF
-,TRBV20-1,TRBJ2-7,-,TGCAGTGCTCGACGGGAATACGAGCAGTACTTC,CSARREYEQYF
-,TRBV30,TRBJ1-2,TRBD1,TGTGCCTGGAGGGCAGGGGGCCTTCTTGTAGCTAACTATGGCTACACCTTC,CAWRAGGLLVANYGYTF
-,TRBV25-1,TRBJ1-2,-,TGTGCCAGCAGTGCCCAAATTTCAGCGGACTATGGCTACACCTTC,CASSAQISADYGYTF
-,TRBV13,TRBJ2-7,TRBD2,TGTGCCAGCAGCCTGAGCGGGACCGCCTACGAGCAGTACTTC,CASSLSGTAYEQYF
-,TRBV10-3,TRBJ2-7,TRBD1,TGTGCCATCAACAAGGAGACAGGGGGCTACGAGCAGTACTTC,CAINKETGGYEQYF
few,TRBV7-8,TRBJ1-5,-,TGTGCCAGCAGCTTAGTGGGGGAGGGCAATCAGCCCCAGCATTTT,CASSLVGEGNQPQHF
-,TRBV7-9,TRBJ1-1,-,TGTGCCAGCAGCTATGGGGGTGGCACTGAAGCTTTCTTT,CASSYGGGTEAFF
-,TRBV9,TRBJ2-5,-,TGTGCCAGCAGCCAGGGGGGGATCCAAGAGACCCAGTACTTC,CASSQGGIQETQYF
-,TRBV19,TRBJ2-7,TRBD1,TGTGCCAGTGGGACAGCCTACGAGCAGTACTTC,CASGTAYEQYF
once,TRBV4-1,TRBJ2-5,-,TGCGCCAGCAGCCAAGGGGGGACCCAGTACTTC,CASSQGGTQYF
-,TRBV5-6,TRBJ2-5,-,TGTGCCAGCAGCTTGGGTTGGGAAGAGACCCAGTACTTC,CASSLGWEETQYF
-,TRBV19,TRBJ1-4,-,TGTGCCAGTAGTGAGACTAAGGGGTACAGGGTCTTGACTAATGAAAAACTGTTTTTT,CASSETKGYRVLTNEKLFF
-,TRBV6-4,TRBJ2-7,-,TGTGCCAGCAGTGGGTCCCGAAGAGGGAACACCTACGAGCAGTACTTC,CASSGSRRGNTYEQYF
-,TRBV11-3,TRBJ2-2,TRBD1,TGTGCCAGCAGCTTAGCCTGGACAGGGGCAACCGGGGAGCTGTTTTTT,CASSLAWTGATGELFF
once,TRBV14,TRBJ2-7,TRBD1,TGTGCCAGCAGCCAAGAAGGGGGCACCTACGAGCAGTACTTC,CASSQEGGTYEQYF
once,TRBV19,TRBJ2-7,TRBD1,TGTGCCAGTAGTATCCCGGGACAGGGTAATCGCGAGCAGTACTTC,CASSIPGQGNREQYF
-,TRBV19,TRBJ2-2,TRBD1,TGTGCCAGTAGTGATCCATGGGACAGGGGTGACACCGGGGAGCTGTTTTTT,CASSDPWDRGDTGELFF
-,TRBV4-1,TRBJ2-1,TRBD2,TGCGCCAGCAGCCCCGGGACTAGCGGGGGGGCCTACAATGAGCAGTTCTTC,CASSPGTSGGAYNEQFF
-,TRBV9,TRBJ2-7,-,TGTGCCAGCAGCGTAGCAGGGCCCCCCTACGAGCAGTACTTC,CASSVAGPPYEQYF
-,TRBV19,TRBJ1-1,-,TGTGCCAGCTTAAGCCTAACCGGGGACACTGAAGCTTTCTTT,CASLSLTGDTEAFF
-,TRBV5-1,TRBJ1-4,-,TGCGCCAGCAGCCGGAGCGGTGTGACAACTAATGAAAAACTGTTTTTT,CASSRSGVTTNEKLFF
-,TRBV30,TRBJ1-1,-,TGTGCCTGGAAAGGGGCCCCCACTGAAGCTTTCTTT,CAWKGAPTEAFF
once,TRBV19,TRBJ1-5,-,TGTGCCAGTAGTTCCAGATTCCGGGATTTTAGCAATCAGCCCCAGCATTTT,CASSSRFRDFSNQPQHF
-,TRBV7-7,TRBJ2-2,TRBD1,TGTGCCAGCAGCCAGGGACAGGTCACCGGGGAGCTGTTTTTT,CASSQGQVTGELFF
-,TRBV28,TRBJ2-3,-,TGTGCCAGCCGGACAGCGGCCACAGATACGCAGTATTTT,CASRTAATDTQYF
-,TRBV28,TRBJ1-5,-,TGTGCCACCGAGCGGGGGTTCTATCAGCCCCAGCATTTT,CATERGFYQPQHF
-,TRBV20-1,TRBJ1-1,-,TGCAGTGCGGGACCCGGGGGAGCTTTCTTT,CSAGPGGAFF